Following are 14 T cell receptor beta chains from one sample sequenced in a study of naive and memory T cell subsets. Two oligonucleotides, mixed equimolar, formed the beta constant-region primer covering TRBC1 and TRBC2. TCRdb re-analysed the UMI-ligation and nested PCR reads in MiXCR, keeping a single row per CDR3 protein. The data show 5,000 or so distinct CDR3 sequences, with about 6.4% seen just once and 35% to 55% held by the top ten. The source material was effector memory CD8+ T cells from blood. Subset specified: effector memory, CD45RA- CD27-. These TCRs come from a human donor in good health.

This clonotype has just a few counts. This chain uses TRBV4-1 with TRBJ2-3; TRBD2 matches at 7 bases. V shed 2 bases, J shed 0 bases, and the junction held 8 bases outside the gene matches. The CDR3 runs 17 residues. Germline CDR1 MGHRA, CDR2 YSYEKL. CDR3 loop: CASSQRTSGDSTDTQYF. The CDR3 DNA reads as TGCGCCAGCAGCCAAAGAACAAGCGGGGATAGCACAGATACGCAGTATTTT.

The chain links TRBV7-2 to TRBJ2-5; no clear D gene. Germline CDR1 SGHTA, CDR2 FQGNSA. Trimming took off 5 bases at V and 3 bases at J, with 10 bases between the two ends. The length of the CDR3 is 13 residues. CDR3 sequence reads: CASSSSLEETQYF. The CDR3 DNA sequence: TGTGCCAGCAGCAGTAGTCTAGAAGAGACCCAGTACTTC.

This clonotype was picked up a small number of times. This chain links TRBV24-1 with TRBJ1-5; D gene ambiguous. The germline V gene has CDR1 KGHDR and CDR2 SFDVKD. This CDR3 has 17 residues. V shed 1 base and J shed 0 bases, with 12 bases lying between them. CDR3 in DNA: TGTGCCACCAGTGATTTCAGGCACGATTATAGCAATCAGCCCCAGCATTTT. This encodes CATSDFRHDYSNQPQHF.

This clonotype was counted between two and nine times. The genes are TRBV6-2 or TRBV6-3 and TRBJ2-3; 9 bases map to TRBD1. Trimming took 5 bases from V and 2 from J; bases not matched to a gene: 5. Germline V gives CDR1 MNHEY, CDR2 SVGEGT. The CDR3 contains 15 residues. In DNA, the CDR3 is TGTGCCAGCAGTATGGGACAGGGACCCACAGATACGCAGTATTTT. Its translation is CASSMGQGPTDTQYF.

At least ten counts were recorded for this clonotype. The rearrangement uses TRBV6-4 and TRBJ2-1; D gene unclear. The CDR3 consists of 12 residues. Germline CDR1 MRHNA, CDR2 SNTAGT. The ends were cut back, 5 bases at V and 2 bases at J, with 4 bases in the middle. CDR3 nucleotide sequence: TGTGCCAGCAGTTCGGCCTACAATGAGCAGTTCTTC. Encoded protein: CASSSAYNEQFF.

CDR3 protein: CASSEEASNTGELFF. The CDR3 DNA follows: TGTGCCAGCAGTGAAGAAGCGAGCAACACCGGGGAGCTGTTTTTT. V is TRBV6-1 and J is TRBJ2-2, with D hard to call. CDR1 and CDR2 from the germline V gene are MNHNS and SASEGT. There are 15 residues in the CDR3. The germline V and J ends were trimmed by 1 base and 2 bases, with 8 bases remaining between them.

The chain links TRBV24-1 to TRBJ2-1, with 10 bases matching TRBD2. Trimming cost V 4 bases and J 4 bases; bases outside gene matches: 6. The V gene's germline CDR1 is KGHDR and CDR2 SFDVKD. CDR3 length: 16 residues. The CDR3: CATSELAGGPYNEQFF. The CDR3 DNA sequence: TGTGCCACCAGTGAGTTAGCGGGAGGACCGTACAATGAGCAGTTCTTC.

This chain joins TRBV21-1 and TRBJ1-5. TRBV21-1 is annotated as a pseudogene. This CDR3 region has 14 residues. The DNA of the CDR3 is TGTGCCAGCAGCAAAGACAGTAGCAATCAGCCCCAGCATTTT. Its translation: CASSKDSSNQPQHF.

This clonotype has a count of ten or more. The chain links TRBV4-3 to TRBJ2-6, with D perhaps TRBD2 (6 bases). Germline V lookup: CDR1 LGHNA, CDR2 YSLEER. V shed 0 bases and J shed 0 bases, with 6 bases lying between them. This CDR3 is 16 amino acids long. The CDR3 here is CASSQDGSSGANVLTF. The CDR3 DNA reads TGCGCCAGCAGCCAAGACGGGAGCTCTGGGGCCAACGTCCTGACTTTC.

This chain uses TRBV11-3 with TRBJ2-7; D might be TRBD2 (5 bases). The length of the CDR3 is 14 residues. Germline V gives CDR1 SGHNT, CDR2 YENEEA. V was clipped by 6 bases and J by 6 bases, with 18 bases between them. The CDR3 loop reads CASRKGGVGSEQYF. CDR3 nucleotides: TGTGCCAGCAGAAAAGGAGGAGTTGGTTCCGAGCAGTACTTC. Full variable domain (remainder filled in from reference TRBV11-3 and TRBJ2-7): EAGVVQSPRYKIIEKKQPVAFWCNPISGHNTLYWYLQNLGQGPELLIRYENEEAVDDSQLPKDRFSAERLKGVDSTLKIQPAELGDSAVYLCASRKGGVGSEQYFGPGTRLTVT.

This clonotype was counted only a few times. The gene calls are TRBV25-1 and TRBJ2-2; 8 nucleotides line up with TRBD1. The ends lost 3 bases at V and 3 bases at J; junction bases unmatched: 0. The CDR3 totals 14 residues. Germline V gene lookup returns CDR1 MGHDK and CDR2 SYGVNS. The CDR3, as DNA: TGTGCCAGCAGTGAGGACAGGGACACCGGGGAGCTGTTTTTT. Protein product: CASSEDRDTGELFF.

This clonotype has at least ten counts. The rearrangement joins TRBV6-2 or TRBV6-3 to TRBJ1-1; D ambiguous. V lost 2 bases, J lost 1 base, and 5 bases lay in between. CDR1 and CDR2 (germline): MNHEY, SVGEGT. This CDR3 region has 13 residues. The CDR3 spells CASSYGENTEAFF. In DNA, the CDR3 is TGTGCCAGCAGTTACGGGGAGAACACTGAAGCTTTCTTT.

CDR3 region: CASSEARDRPDTQYF. In nucleotides, the CDR3 is TGTGCCAGCAGTGAGGCTAGGGACAGGCCGGATACGCAGTATTTT. The rearrangement uses TRBV6-1 and TRBJ2-3, with 8 bases aligning to TRBD1. CDR1 is MNHNS and CDR2 is SASEGT in the germline V gene. After removal of 3 bases from V and 6 bases from J, the junction contained 8 bases not matched to a gene. The CDR3 covers 15 residues.

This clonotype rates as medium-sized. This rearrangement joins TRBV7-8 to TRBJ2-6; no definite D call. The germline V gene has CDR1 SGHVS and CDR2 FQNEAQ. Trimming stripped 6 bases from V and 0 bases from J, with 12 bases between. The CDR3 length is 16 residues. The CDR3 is CASSSERHSGANVLTF. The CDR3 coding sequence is TGTGCCAGCAGTTCTGAGAGGCACTCTGGGGCCAACGTCCTGACTTTC.